These 26 T cell receptor beta chains were all obtained from the same sample, sequenced in a study of T cells after yellow fever vaccination. MiXCR, applied by TCRdb to the 5' RACE reads, yields one record per CDR3 protein. This table holds 450,000 to 550,000 distinct CDR3 sequences, 19% found once. This specimen was PBMCs, taken 15 days after the yellow fever booster vaccination. The receptors come from a man aged 25-40 years who received the YFV17D yellow fever vaccine.

This clonotype was found a few times. The V and J genes are TRBV6-2 or TRBV6-3 and TRBJ2-2; D unresolved. The CDR3 consists of 14 residues. Between the trimmed V and J ends, which lost 2 bases and 1 base, there was a span of 5 bases. Germline CDR1 is MNHEY and CDR2 is SVGEGT. CDR3 protein: CASSYGRNTGELFF. CDR3 nucleotide sequence: TGTGCCAGCAGTTACGGACGGAACACCGGGGAGCTGTTTTTT.

The V call is TRBV4-3, the J call TRBJ2-7; the match to TRBD1 covers 7 bases. In germline, CDR1 is LGHNA, CDR2 YSLEER. The CDR3 has 17 residues. The J segment lost 3 bases and the V segment lost 3 bases, leaving 14 bases of the junction unmatched. CDR3 sequence reads: CASSHDRGTALYYEQYF. For the CDR3, the DNA is TGCGCCAGCAGCCACGATAGGGGGACAGCTCTATACTACGAGCAGTACTTC.

In DNA form, the CDR3 reads TGCGCCAGCAGCTTACAGGGACGGGAGACCCAGTACTTC. It is translated as CASSLQGRETQYF. This chain uses TRBV5-1 with TRBJ2-5; D possibly corresponds to TRBD1 (6 bases). V lost 2 bases and J lost 5, with 10 bases in between. This CDR3 is built from 13 residues. From germline, CDR1 is SGHRS and CDR2 YFSETQ.

This clonotype was seen a handful of times. This rearrangement joins TRBV15 to TRBJ2-5; maybe TRBD2 (6 bases). This CDR3 region has 14 residues. V was shortened by 6 bases and J by 0 bases, with 11 bases between the two germline ends. Germline values: CDR1 LNHNV, CDR2 YYDKDF (reference sequence). The CDR3 nucleotides read TGTGCCACCAGTCTTCGGGGGTACCAAGAGACCCAGTACTTC. Its protein is CATSLRGYQETQYF.

A remark on this clonotype: Mismatch with germline at one junction end may stem from a read error. CDR3 protein: CARSLFPTGIRRNEQFF. The CDR3 region has the DNA TGTGCCAGAAGTTTATTCCCAACCGGGATCCGGCGAAATGAGCAGTTCTTC. The chain combines TRBV28 with TRBJ2-1; tentative D call: TRBD2 (5 bases). The CDR3 is 17 residues long. Germline V gene sequence: CDR1 MDHEN, CDR2 SYDVKM.

This clonotype was seen more than once but under ten times. The chain employs TRBV12-3 or TRBV12-4 and TRBJ2-5, with TRBD2 as a possible D gene (6 bases). The V end was cut by 3 bases, the J end by 2 bases, with 13 bases between. The CDR3 loop spans 15 amino acids. The CDR3 here is CASSFSSAIQETQYF. The CDR3 region has the DNA TGTGCCAGCAGTTTTTCTAGCGCTATTCAAGAGACCCAGTACTTC.

This clonotype occurred a few times. The chain has TRBV7-2 and TRBJ2-2, with D hard to call. V lost 5 bases and J lost 2, with 12 bases in between. The CDR3 consists of 15 residues. From germline, CDR1 is SGHTA and CDR2 FQGNSA. CDR3 DNA sequence: TGTGCCAGCAGCCGGACGATTCAAAACACCGGGGAGCTGTTTTTT. Translating it yields CASSRTIQNTGELFF.

In this sample, this clonotype turned up a few times. V gene TRBV7-8 combines with J gene TRBJ2-7; no reliable D call. The length of the CDR3 is 15 residues. Germline-derived CDR1 and CDR2 are SGHVS and FQNEAQ. The ends were cut back, 6 bases at V and 7 bases at J, with 22 bases in the middle. The CDR3 DNA reads as TGTGCCAGCAGTCCCGAGCGTGTACCTTCAGGAGAGCAGTACTTC. It specifies CASSPERVPSGEQYF.

With regard to this clonotype: Given a much more abundant clone one base away, this may be a read error. The gene calls are TRBV10-3 and TRBJ2-7, with unresolved D. This CDR3 region has 12 residues. Germline loops: CDR1 ENHRY, CDR2 SYGVKD. With 0 bases removed from V and 5 bases from J, the gap between germline ends came to 5 bases. CDR3 sequence (DNA): TGTGCCATCAGTGAGTCGAGCCACGAGCAGTACTTC. Its translation is CAISESSHEQYF.

The chain couples TRBV25-1 to TRBJ1-2; TRBD1 aligns across 10 bases. CDR3 length: 19 amino acids. In germline, CDR1 is MGHDK, CDR2 SYGVNS. The V gene end was trimmed by 2 bases and the J gene end by 8 bases; junction bases not matched to a gene: 20. For the CDR3, the DNA is TGTGCCAGCAGTGAAGTTCGGAGGACGGCGCCCGGACAGGGGGGAGGCTACACCTTC. Translation: CASSEVRRTAPGQGGGYTF.

This clonotype was counted between two and nine times. The J gene is TRBJ2-2, the V gene TRBV18, with D possibly being TRBD2 (6 bases). Per germline, CDR1 KGHSH and CDR2 LQKENI. CDR3 length equals 14 residues. V lost 4 bases, J lost 7 bases, and 13 bases lay in between. CDR3 sequence reads: CASSLRGLDGELFF. The CDR3 DNA reads TGTGCCAGCTCACTACGGGGACTGGACGGGGAGCTGTTTTTT.

This clonotype occurred many times. The chain links TRBV7-2 to TRBJ2-3; unclear D gene. V was clipped by 0 bases and J by 3 bases, with 7 bases between them. The CDR3 extends over 14 amino acids. Germline-derived CDR1 and CDR2 are SGHTA and FQGNSA. CDR3 residues: CASSLAPATDTQYF. The CDR3 coding sequence is TGTGCCAGCAGCTTAGCCCCAGCGACAGATACGCAGTATTTT.

This clonotype was found a few times. The chain employs TRBV12-3 or TRBV12-4 and TRBJ1-6; 8 bases align to TRBD1. This CDR3 has 12 amino acids. V shed 6 bases, J shed 9 bases, and the junction held 1 base outside the gene matches. CDR3 sequence reads: CASRDRVSPLHF. The CDR3 DNA is TGTGCCAGCAGGGACAGGGTTTCACCCCTCCACTTT.

This clonotype has a handful of counts. The V gene is TRBV7-2, the J gene TRBJ2-2; D possibly corresponds to TRBD2 (6 bases). Trimming stripped 3 bases from V and 4 bases from J, with 9 bases between. The CDR3 has 14 amino acids. Germline V gives CDR1 SGHTA, CDR2 FQGNSA. This CDR3 is CASSFGSGTGELFF. The CDR3 nucleotides are TGTGCCAGCAGCTTCGGGAGTGGCACCGGGGAGCTGTTTTTT.

The table lists this clonotype with a few counts. This chain links TRBV11-2 with TRBJ2-5; 8 bases align to TRBD1. The CDR3 runs to 17 residues. Germline CDR1 SGHAT, CDR2 FQNNGV. Germline trimming cut 4 bases from V and 2 bases from J; bases unmatched to any gene: 12. CDR3 sequence: CASSSLIPTGAQETQYF. Here the CDR3 DNA reads TGTGCCAGCAGCTCCCTAATCCCGACAGGGGCGCAAGAGACCCAGTACTTC.

The chain uses TRBV27 and TRBJ2-5; D not certain. Germline CDR1 MNHEY, CDR2 SMNVEV (reference sequence). With 2 bases removed from V and 4 bases from J, the gap between germline ends came to 8 bases. This CDR3 is 13 amino acids long. DNA of the CDR3: TGTGCCAGCAGTTTAGTGCTCTCAGAGACCCAGTACTTC. Its protein is CASSLVLSETQYF.

This chain connects TRBV7-9 to TRBJ2-7; no clear D. The CDR3 runs 15 residues. Looked up from germline, CDR1 is SEHNR and CDR2 is FQNEAQ (reference sequence). V was clipped by 2 bases and J by 4 bases, with 15 bases between them. The CDR3 DNA sequence: TGTGCCAGCAGCTTAACGCGACGGGCGGAATACGAGCAGTACTTC. Protein: CASSLTRRAEYEQYF.

This clonotype was recorded a few times. The chain couples TRBV5-1 to TRBJ1-2; perhaps TRBD1 as D (6 bases). With 0 bases removed from V and 8 bases from J, the gap between germline ends came to 14 bases. The CDR3 length is 14 residues. Germline V lookup: CDR1 SGHRS, CDR2 YFSETQ. CDR3 sequence (DNA): TGCGCCAGCAGCTTGGCCGGGGACACTGGGGGCTACACCTTC. Translated, it gives CASSLAGDTGGYTF.

V gene TRBV5-1 combines with J gene TRBJ2-7; 7 nucleotides agree with TRBD2. The CDR3 covers 16 residues. Germline CDR1 and CDR2: SGHRS and YFSETQ. Trimming at V came to 4 bases and at J to 2 bases, leaving 12 bases not matched to a gene. In DNA, the CDR3 is TGCGCCAGCAGCAGGAGCCCTGCGGGAGTGCCCTACGAGCAGTACTTC. This sequence encodes CASSRSPAGVPYEQYF.

This clonotype was counted a few times. The chain uses TRBV12-3 or TRBV12-4 and TRBJ2-1; the match to TRBD2 covers 8 bases. The CDR3 sequence is 13 residues long. V lost 6 bases to trimming and J lost 5 bases; unmatched junction nucleotides: 3. CDR3 loop: CASRTSANNEQFF. CDR3 nucleotide sequence: TGTGCCAGCAGGACTAGCGCCAACAATGAGCAGTTCTTC.

This clonotype has more than one count but fewer than ten. One end of the junction does not line up with germline, which may come from a read error. The chain uses TRBV6-2 or TRBV6-3 and TRBJ2-5, with D unclear. The germline CDR1 and CDR2 sequences are MNHEY and SVGEGT. The CDR3 extends over 11 amino acids. The CDR3 DNA follows: TGTGCCACCAGTCTGGACGTGACCCAGTACTTC. Protein sequence: CATSLDVTQYF.

There are a few counts of this clonotype. The CDR3 bases are TGTGCCTGGAGTATGGGAACGAACACCGGGGAGCTGTTTTTT. Translation gives CAWSMGTNTGELFF. The rearrangement uses TRBV30 and TRBJ2-2; D ambiguous. The CDR3 spans 14 residues. The V gene lost 2 bases and the J gene lost 0 bases, with 7 bases spanning the gap. In germline, CDR1 is GTSNPN, CDR2 SVGIG (reference sequence). The whole variable domain, filled in from reference TRBV30 and TRBJ2-2, reads SQTIHQWPATLVQPVGSPLSLECTVEGTSNPNLYWYRQAAGRGLQLLFYSVGIGQISSEVPQNLSASRPQDRQFILSSKKLLLSDSGFYLCAWSMGTNTGELFFGEGSRLTVL.

The V and J genes are TRBV7-2 and TRBJ2-2; TRBD2 aligns across 12 bases. CDR3 length: 17 residues. Trimming took 2 bases from V and 4 from J; bases not matched to a gene: 5. Germline CDR1 is SGHTA and CDR2 is FQGNSA. DNA of the CDR3: TGTGCCAGCAGCTTACAGTGGACTAGCGGGACCACCGGGGAGCTGTTTTTT. Amino acid sequence: CASSLQWTSGTTGELFF.

This clonotype was seen a few times. The chain employs TRBV18 and TRBJ2-7; D remains ambiguous. Germline V gives CDR1 KGHSH, CDR2 LQKENI. The CDR3 spans 15 residues. V gave up 3 bases and J gave up 0 bases, with 12 bases separating them. CDR3 nucleotides: TGTGCCAGCTCACCTTGGCAGGCTAGCTCCTACGAGCAGTACTTC. Translated, it gives CASSPWQASSYEQYF.

This clonotype has just a few counts. The chain links TRBV7-2 to TRBJ2-7; 9 bases fit TRBD1. The trim removed 1 base at V and 5 bases at J, leaving 3 bases unmatched. Germline loops: CDR1 SGHTA, CDR2 FQGNSA. The CDR3 sequence is 14 residues long. The CDR3 here is CASSLGDRVHEQYF. As DNA, the CDR3 is TGTGCCAGCAGCTTAGGGGACAGGGTCCACGAGCAGTACTTC. Complete variable domain (other parts from reference TRBV7-2 and TRBJ2-7): GAGVSQSPSNKVTEKGKDVELRCDPISGHTALYWYRQSLGQGLEFLIYFQGNSAPDKSGLPSDRFSAERTGGSVSTLTIQRTQQEDSAVYLCASSLGDRVHEQYFGPGTRLTVT.

The chain has TRBV6-1 and TRBJ1-5; D gene ambiguous. CDR1 is MNHNS, CDR2 SASEGT, per germline. Trimming shortened V by 2 bases and J by 4 bases, and 6 bases separated the two germline ends. The CDR3 has 13 amino acids. CDR3 amino acids: CASSERSNQPQHF. The CDR3 nucleotides are TGTGCCAGCAGTGAAAGGAGTAATCAGCCCCAGCATTTT.